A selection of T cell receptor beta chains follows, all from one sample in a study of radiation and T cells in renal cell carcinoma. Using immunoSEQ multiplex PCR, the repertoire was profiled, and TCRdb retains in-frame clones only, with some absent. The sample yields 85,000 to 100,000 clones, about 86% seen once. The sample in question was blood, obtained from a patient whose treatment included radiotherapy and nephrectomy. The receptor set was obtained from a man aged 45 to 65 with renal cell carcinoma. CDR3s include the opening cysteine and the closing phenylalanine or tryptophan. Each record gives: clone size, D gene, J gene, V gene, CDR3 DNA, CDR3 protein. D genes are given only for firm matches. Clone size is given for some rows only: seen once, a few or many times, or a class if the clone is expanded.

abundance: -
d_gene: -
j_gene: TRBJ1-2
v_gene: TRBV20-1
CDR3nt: TGCAGTGCTAATGGCTATGGCTACACCTTC
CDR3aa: CSANGYGYTF

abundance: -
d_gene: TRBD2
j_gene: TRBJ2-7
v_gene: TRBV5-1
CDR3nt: TGCGCCAGCAGCTTGGGGGGCGGGAGATCCTACGAGCAGTACTTC
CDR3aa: CASSLGGGRSYEQYF

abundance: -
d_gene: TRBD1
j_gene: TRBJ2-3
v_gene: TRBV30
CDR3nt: TGTGCCTGGACCGACAGGGCTAACACAGATACGCAGTATTTT
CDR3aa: CAWTDRANTDTQYF

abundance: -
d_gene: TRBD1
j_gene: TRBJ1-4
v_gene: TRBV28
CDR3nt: TGTGCCAGCAGACCCGGGACAGGGTTTGAAAAACTGTTTTTT
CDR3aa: CASRPGTGFEKLFF

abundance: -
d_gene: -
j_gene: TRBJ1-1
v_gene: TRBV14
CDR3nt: TGTGCCAGCAGCCAATTGGACAGTACATACACTGAAGCTTTCTTT
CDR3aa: CASSQLDSTYTEAFF

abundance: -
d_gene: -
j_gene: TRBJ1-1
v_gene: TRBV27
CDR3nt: TGTGCCAGCAGCGCCGGGGGAGCCACACCCAACACTGAAGCTTTCTTT
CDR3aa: CASSAGGATPNTEAFF

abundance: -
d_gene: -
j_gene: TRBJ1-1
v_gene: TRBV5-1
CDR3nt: TGCGCCAGCAGCCACCCTACAGCGATGAACACTGAAGCTTTCTTT
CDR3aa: CASSHPTAMNTEAFF

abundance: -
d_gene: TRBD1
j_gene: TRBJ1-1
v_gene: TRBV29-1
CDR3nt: TGCAGCGTTGAGGACAGGGCGGCCACTGAAGCTTTCTTT
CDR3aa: CSVEDRAATEAFF

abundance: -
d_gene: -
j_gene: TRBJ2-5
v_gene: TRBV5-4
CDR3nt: TGTGCCAGCAGCTTGAGAGGGTCAGAGACCCAGTACTTC
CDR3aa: CASSLRGSETQYF

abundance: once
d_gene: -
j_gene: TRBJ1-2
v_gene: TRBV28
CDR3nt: TGTGCCAGCAGATTTCACGGGGGACACGAATCTAACTATGGCTACACCTTC
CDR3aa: CASRFHGGHESNYGYTF

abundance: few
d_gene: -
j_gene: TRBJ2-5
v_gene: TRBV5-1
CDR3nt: TGCGCCAGCAGCTTACAGGGCTGGGAGACCCAGTACTTC
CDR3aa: CASSLQGWETQYF

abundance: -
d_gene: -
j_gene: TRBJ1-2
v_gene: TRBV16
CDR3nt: TGTGCCAGCAGCCAAATCGTTGTCCAGGGGCGACGTGGCTACACCTTC
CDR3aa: CASSQIVVQGRRGYTF